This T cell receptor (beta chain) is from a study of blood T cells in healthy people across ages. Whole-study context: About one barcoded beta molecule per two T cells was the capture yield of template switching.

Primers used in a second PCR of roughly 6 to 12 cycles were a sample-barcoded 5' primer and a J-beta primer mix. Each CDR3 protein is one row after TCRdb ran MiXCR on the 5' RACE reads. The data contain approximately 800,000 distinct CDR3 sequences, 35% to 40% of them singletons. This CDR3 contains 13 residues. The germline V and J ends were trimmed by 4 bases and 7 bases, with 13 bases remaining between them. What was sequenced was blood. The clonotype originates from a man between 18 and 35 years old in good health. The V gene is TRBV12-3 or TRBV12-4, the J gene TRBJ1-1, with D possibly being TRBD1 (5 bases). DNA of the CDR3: TGTGCCAGCAGTTCGCCCGGGGCCGATGAAGCTTTCTTT. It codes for CASSSPGADEAFF.